In this sample, the clone carrying this TCR beta chain turned up a few times. Clones were read by immunoSEQ multiplex PCR, and TCRdb kept only the in-frame ones, dropping some. The table records about 82,000 clones, roughly 80% of them present only once. The data stem from a study of OX40 agonist ivuxolimab in advanced cancers. Overall study context: Males comprised around 80% of the group, whose mean age was approximately 60 years (range about 20 to 85).

The J segment lost 5 bases and the V segment lost 5 bases, leaving 7 bases of the junction unmatched. The CDR3 is 17 amino acids. Germline V gene data show CDR1 as MNHEY and CDR2 as SMNVEV (reference sequence). V gene TRBV27 combines with J gene TRBJ2-1; 15 positions agree with TRBD2. This clonotype was obtained from an adult with an advanced solid tumor such as melanoma, head and neck, liver or kidney cancer. The sample here was CD4+ or CD8+ T cells sorted from blood, taken in a trial of the OX40 agonist ivuxolimab. The CDR3 reads CASSVGGLAGGDNEQFF. For the CDR3, the DNA is TGTGCCAGCAGTGTAGGCGGACTAGCGGGGGGGGACAATGAGCAGTTCTTC.